The 29 T cell receptor beta chains listed next were all sequenced from one sample in a study of T cell clonotyping in hematopoietic cell transplantation. Using immunoSEQ multiplex PCR, the repertoire was profiled, and TCRdb retains in-frame clones only, with some absent. In the table there are 10,000 or so clones, over 60% of which are singletons. Sequenced here: peripheral blood mononuclear cells, sampled 180 days after allogeneic stem cell transplant. The receptor set was obtained from a female patient in her fifties or sixties who had an allogeneic stem cell transplant from a related donor, so the T cells may come from the graft donor. Some clones in this sample may be carry-over from other donors' samples.

This sequence joins TRBV4-2 and TRBJ2-7; 8 bases fit TRBD1. V gave up 0 bases and J gave up 4 bases; unmatched junction bases: 5. The CDR3 consists of 15 residues. Looked up from germline, CDR1 is LGHNA and CDR2 is YNFKEQ. Here the CDR3 reads CASSQEETGAYEQYF. CDR3 bases: TGTGCCAGCAGCCAAGAAGAGACAGGGGCGTACGAGCAGTACTTC.

The V call is TRBV7-2, the J call TRBJ2-5; 10 bases line up with TRBD2. Germline loops: CDR1 SGHTA, CDR2 FQGNSA. Trimming cost V 2 bases and J 5 bases; bases outside gene matches: 5. CDR3 length: 15 residues. CDR3 residues: CASSLLVAGGETQYF. The CDR3 nucleotides read TGTGCCAGCAGCTTACTGGTAGCGGGGGGTGAGACCCAGTACTTC.

The gene calls are TRBV28 and TRBJ1-4, with D maybe TRBD1 (5 bases). This CDR3 is 12 amino acids long. V lost 8 bases to trimming and J lost 10 bases, with 14 bases between them. Germline loops: CDR1 MDHEN, CDR2 SYDVKM. The CDR3: CASGRRRGKLFF. CDR3 nucleotides: TGTGCCAGCGGGCGAAGGAGGGGAAAACTGTTTTTT.

J is TRBJ1-2 and V is TRBV4-2, with D unresolved. The CDR3 is 14 amino acids. V lost 4 bases and J lost 6, with 15 bases in between. Germline V lookup: CDR1 LGHNA, CDR2 YNFKEQ. This CDR3 is CASSLPGLEDGYTF. The DNA of the CDR3 is TGTGCCAGCAGCCTCCCCGGTCTCGAGGATGGCTACACCTTC.

This clone has only a few counts. The chain is built from TRBV27 and TRBJ1-5; no firm D call. This CDR3 spans 13 amino acids. V lost 6 bases, J lost 3 bases, and 9 bases lay in between. Germline CDR1 reads MNHEY; CDR2 reads SMNVEV (reference sequence). The CDR3 region has the DNA TGTGCCAGCAGGAGCCAGCCCAATCAGCCCCAGCATTTT. Encoded protein: CASRSQPNQPQHF.

V is TRBV29-1 and J is TRBJ2-7; D ambiguous. From germline, CDR1 is SQVTM and CDR2 ANQGSEA. V was shortened by 2 bases and J by 6 bases, with 8 bases between the two germline ends. The CDR3 totals 11 residues. CDR3: CSVETVGEQYF. CDR3 DNA: TGCAGCGTTGAAACTGTCGGCGAGCAGTACTTC.

The chain uses TRBV29-1 and TRBJ2-7; possibly TRBD2 for D (5 bases). The CDR3 totals 14 residues. Trimming removed 7 bases at V and 2 bases at J, with 18 bases between. CDR1 SQVTM and CDR2 ANQGSEA come from the germline V gene. CDR3 bases: TGCAGCGCCTGGATACGGGGAGTCCCCTACGAGCAGTACTTC. Its protein product is CSAWIRGVPYEQYF.

The V call is TRBV9, the J call TRBJ2-2, with no clear D. CDR3 length equals 13 residues. Trimming stripped 0 bases from V and 3 bases from J, with 3 bases between. The germline V gene has CDR1 SGDLS and CDR2 YYNGEE. The CDR3 DNA follows: TGTGCCAGCAGCGTAGTTGACACCGGGGAGCTGTTTTTT. It is translated as CASSVVDTGELFF.

The gene calls are TRBV9 and TRBJ1-1; D remains unclear. In germline, CDR1 is SGDLS, CDR2 YYNGEE. Trimming took 7 bases from V and 2 from J, leaving 12 bases between them. The CDR3 loop spans 13 amino acids. CDR3 sequence reads: CASCHGINTEAFF. DNA of the CDR3: TGTGCCAGCTGTCATGGGATTAACACTGAAGCTTTCTTT.

V gene TRBV6-5 combines with J gene TRBJ2-3, with TRBD2 matching 9 bases. Germline V lookup: CDR1 MNHEY, CDR2 SVGAGI. The length of the CDR3 is 15 residues. With V trimmed by 5 bases and J by 6 bases, 9 bases remained unmatched. Here the CDR3 DNA reads TGTGCCAGCAGTGGGGGGACTAGCCCGCCGGATACGCAGTATTTT. Its translation is CASSGGTSPPDTQYF.

This clone was recorded a few times. J is TRBJ2-2 and V is TRBV6-5; unclear D gene. The CDR3 is made up of 15 amino acids. Trimming stripped 2 bases from V and 1 base from J, with 8 bases between. The germline V gene has CDR1 MNHEY and CDR2 SVGAGI. Written as DNA, the CDR3 is TGTGCCAGCAGTTACGGCTGGGTGAACACCGGGGAGCTGTTTTTT. This gives the protein CASSYGWVNTGELFF.

V gene TRBV29-1 combines with J gene TRBJ2-5; maybe TRBD2 (5 bases). The germline gives CDR1 SQVTM, CDR2 ANQGSEA. Trimming shortened V by 6 bases and J by 7 bases, and 30 bases separated the two germline ends. This CDR3 has 17 amino acids. The CDR3 DNA reads as TGCAGCGTGGAGGACTCCCGCGATATGGGAGTAAAGGTGACCCAGTACTTC. Protein product: CSVEDSRDMGVKVTQYF. Looking up the rest from reference TRBV29-1 and TRBJ2-5 gives the full variable domain: SAVISQKPSRDICQRGTSLTIQCQVDSQVTMMFWYRQQPGQSLTLIATANQGSEATYESGFVIDKFPISRPNLTFSTLTVSNMSPEDSSIYLCSVEDSRDMGVKVTQYFGPGTRLLVL.

The rearrangement links TRBV5-1 to TRBJ2-3; the match to TRBD2 covers 13 bases. The V and J ends lost 4 bases and 2 bases, in that order; junction bases with no gene match: 4. Germline loops: CDR1 SGHRS, CDR2 YFSETQ. There are 16 residues in the CDR3. The CDR3 bases are TGCGCCAGCAGCCCGGGGACTAGCGGGGTCACAGATACGCAGTATTTT. It codes for CASSPGTSGVTDTQYF.

This rearrangement joins TRBV4-1 to TRBJ2-7, with 12 bases aligning to TRBD1. This CDR3 comprises 17 residues. CDR1 is MGHRA, CDR2 YSYEKL, per germline. The junction had 10 bases not matched to a gene; V was cut back by 1 base and J by 6 bases. Here the CDR3 DNA reads TGCGCCAGCAGCCAAGGGACGTACCGGGACAGGGGGCGCGAGCAGTACTTC. Amino acids: CASSQGTYRDRGREQYF.

J is TRBJ1-1 and V is TRBV7-2; D unresolved. Trimming removed 5 bases from V and 1 base from J, with 11 bases in between. The CDR3 consists of 14 residues. Germline CDR1 and CDR2: SGHTA and FQGNSA. CDR3 sequence (DNA): TGTGCCAGCAGCCAGCTCACCAGGAACACTGAAGCTTTCTTT. Translated: CASSQLTRNTEAFF.

J is TRBJ1-6 and V is TRBV9, with D tentatively TRBD1 (5 bases). The V and J ends lost 4 bases and 4 bases respectively, with 12 bases between them. The CDR3 loop spans 15 amino acids. The germline CDR1 and CDR2 sequences are SGDLS and YYNGEE. The CDR3 DNA reads as TGTGCCAGCAGCCCGAGGGGCCGGTATAATTCACCCCTCCACTTT. This encodes CASSPRGRYNSPLHF. The complete variable domain, with remaining parts taken from reference TRBV9 and TRBJ1-6, reads DSGVTQTPKHLITATGQRVTLRCSPRSGDLSVYWYQQSLDQGLQFLIQYYNGEERAKGNILERFSAQQFPDLHSELNLSSLELGDSALYFCASSPRGRYNSPLHFGNGTRLTVT.

The CDR3 here is CSVFGLAGGEGPYNEQFF. The CDR3, as DNA: TGCAGCGTATTCGGACTAGCGGGAGGAGAGGGTCCCTACAATGAGCAGTTCTTC. The gene calls are TRBV29-1 and TRBJ2-1; 14 bases map to TRBD2. Germline CDR1 reads SQVTM; CDR2 reads ANQGSEA. The CDR3 has 18 residues. With V trimmed by 6 bases and J by 2 bases, 12 bases remained unmatched.

The chain couples TRBV11-3 to TRBJ2-2; 13 bases agree with TRBD2. The CDR3 totals 17 residues. The junction had 3 bases not matched to a gene; V was cut back by 0 bases and J by 5 bases. CDR1 is SGHNT, CDR2 YENEEA, per germline. The CDR3: CASSLEGLAGATGELFF. The CDR3 region has the DNA TGTGCCAGCAGCTTAGAAGGACTAGCGGGGGCGACCGGGGAGCTGTTTTTT.

The V and J genes are TRBV19 and TRBJ2-2, with D tentatively TRBD1 (5 bases). The CDR3 sequence is 14 residues long. Germline loops: CDR1 LNHDA, CDR2 SQIVND (reference sequence). Trimming shortened V by 4 bases and J by 3 bases, and 9 bases separated the two germline ends. CDR3 in DNA: TGTGCCAGTAGTAACTCAGGGTACACCGGGGAGCTGTTTTTT. It yields the protein CASSNSGYTGELFF.

The chain links TRBV9 to TRBJ2-7, with 7 positions matching TRBD1. V was clipped by 3 bases and J by 0 bases; unmatched bases: 3. Germline loops: CDR1 SGDLS, CDR2 YYNGEE. The CDR3 length is 14 residues. The CDR3, as DNA: TGTGCCAGCAGCGGCCGGGACAGCTCCTACGAGCAGTACTTC. Translated, it gives CASSGRDSSYEQYF.

This clone came up once. The genes are TRBV9 and TRBJ1-2; D gene unclear. V was shortened by 0 bases and J by 6 bases, with 3 bases between the two germline ends. The V gene's germline CDR1 is SGDLS and CDR2 YYNGEE. This CDR3 spans 11 amino acids. CDR3 amino acids: CASSVENGYTF. CDR3 in DNA: TGTGCCAGCAGCGTAGAGAATGGCTACACCTTC.

The CDR3: CASSPQGGANEKLFF. The CDR3 nucleotides read TGTGCCAGCAGCCCACAGGGGGGTGCGAATGAAAAACTGTTTTTT. The chain recombines TRBV7-2 with TRBJ1-4; 8 nucleotides align to TRBD1. The CDR3 runs 15 residues. V dropped 5 bases and J dropped 5; count of bases not matched to a gene: 7. Germline-derived CDR1 and CDR2 are SGHTA and FQGNSA.

The chain employs TRBV29-1 and TRBJ1-5; possibly TRBD1 for D (6 bases). The CDR3 consists of 14 residues. V lost 3 bases, J lost 0 bases, and 9 bases lay in between. The germline V gene encodes CDR1 SQVTM and CDR2 ANQGSEA. This CDR3 is CSVDRGNSNQPQHF. The CDR3 coding sequence is TGCAGCGTTGATAGGGGGAATAGCAATCAGCCCCAGCATTTT.

The chain employs TRBV19 and TRBJ2-3; 7 bases are a match to TRBD1. The CDR3 runs 14 residues. Germline V gene sequence: CDR1 LNHDA, CDR2 SQIVND (reference sequence). The trim removed 5 bases at V and 2 bases at J, leaving 4 bases unmatched. The CDR3 here is CASSPGQYTDTQYF. CDR3 nucleotides: TGTGCCAGTAGTCCGGGACAGTACACAGATACGCAGTATTTT. Full variable domain (outside the CDR3, taken from reference TRBV19 and TRBJ2-3): DGGITQSPKYLFRKEGQNVTLSCEQNLNHDAMYWYRQDPGQGLRLIYYSQIVNDFQKGDIAEGYSVSREKKESFPLTVTSAQKNPTAFYLCASSPGQYTDTQYFGPGTRLTVL.

J is TRBJ2-3 and V is TRBV5-1; 7 bases are shared with TRBD1. The CDR3 is made up of 15 amino acids. V dropped 3 bases and J dropped 2; count of bases not matched to a gene: 6. Germline CDR1 reads SGHRS; CDR2 reads YFSETQ. The CDR3 DNA is TGCGCCAGCAGCTCCGGGACAGTCATCACAGATACGCAGTATTTT. This encodes CASSSGTVITDTQYF.

This sequence joins TRBV7-2 and TRBJ1-1; 8 bases are shared with TRBD1. Looked up from germline, CDR1 is SGHTA and CDR2 is FQGNSA. The CDR3 contains 16 residues. V was pared by 5 bases and J by 2 bases, with 10 bases of the junction left unmatched. The CDR3 loop is CASSLADRGRNTEAFF. The CDR3, as DNA: TGTGCCAGCAGCCTCGCTGACAGGGGTCGTAACACTGAAGCTTTCTTT.

This clone was recorded only once. The chain recombines TRBV6-6 with TRBJ1-1; 9 bases line up with TRBD1. The germline V gene encodes CDR1 MNHNY and CDR2 SVGAGI (reference sequence). CDR3 length equals 14 residues. Trimming cost V 5 bases and J 4 bases; bases outside gene matches: 5. Here the CDR3 DNA reads TGTGCCAGCAGTACGACAGGGGGAGGCACTGAAGCTTTCTTT. Its protein is CASSTTGGGTEAFF.

This clone has a handful of counts. The rearrangement uses TRBV5-1 and TRBJ2-2; no clear D. CDR1 is SGHRS, CDR2 YFSETQ, per germline. The CDR3 contains 15 residues. The ends were cut back, 1 base at V and 3 bases at J, with 10 bases in the middle. CDR3 in DNA: TGCGCCAGCAGCTTGATCTACGGAGACACCGGGGAGCTGTTTTTT. Amino acid sequence: CASSLIYGDTGELFF.

This chain links TRBV6-5 with TRBJ2-3, with D tentatively TRBD2 (5 bases). The germline V gene has CDR1 MNHEY and CDR2 SVGAGI. This CDR3 comprises 16 residues. V was shortened by 4 bases and J by 2 bases, with 16 bases between the two germline ends. The DNA for the CDR3 is TGTGCCAGCAGTTCAGGATCCGGGGTTACCACAGATACGCAGTATTTT. The encoded protein is CASSSGSGVTTDTQYF.